These 11 T cell receptor beta chains originate from one sample sequenced in a study of blood T cell repertoires in COVID-19. Produced via immunoSEQ multiplex PCR; TCRdb's table is partial and in-frame only. The sample carries about 330,000 clones, roughly 86% recorded once. Sample: peripheral blood. The origin of the receptors is a woman in her fifties or sixties with acute or convalescent COVID-19.

V gene TRBV5-4 combines with J gene TRBJ1-2, with 8 bases identical to TRBD1. Germline V gene lookup returns CDR1 SGHNT and CDR2 YYREEE (reference sequence). V was clipped by 2 bases and J by 4 bases; unmatched bases: 7. This CDR3 contains 15 residues. CDR3 sequence reads: CASSFYATGVYGYTF. CDR3 DNA: TGTGCCAGCAGCTTTTACGCGACAGGGGTCTATGGCTACACCTTC.

This clone has just a few counts. This chain joins TRBV7-9 and TRBJ2-7; TRBD2 matches 8 bases. The CDR3 is made up of 16 amino acids. The ends lost 4 bases at V and 0 bases at J; junction bases unmatched: 8. Germline V lookup: CDR1 SEHNR, CDR2 FQNEAQ (reference sequence). Here the CDR3 DNA reads TGTGCCAGCAGCTCGTCGACTAGCGAATTCTCCTACGAGCAGTACTTC. This encodes CASSSSTSEFSYEQYF.

With regard to this clone: This could be a read error, since a much larger clone is one nucleotide away. The sample has other DNA sequences that encode this CDR3 too. This chain links TRBV4-1 with TRBJ1-4; perhaps TRBD1 as D (6 bases). The germline V gene encodes CDR1 MGHRA and CDR2 YSYEKL. There are 15 residues in the CDR3. The CDR3 bases are TGCGCCAGCAGCCACGGGACAATCGGGAATGAAAAACTATTTTTT. Translating gives CASSHGTIGNEKLFF.

A remark on this clone: Mismatch with germline at one junction end may stem from a read error. This rearrangement joins TRBV19 to TRBJ2-4; the D gene is possibly TRBD2 (7 bases). The CDR3 covers 17 residues. Germline V lookup: CDR1 LNHDA, CDR2 SQIVND (reference sequence). The CDR3 sequence: CASGIGPGGAFGNIQYF. The CDR3 bases are TGTGCCAGTGGTATAGGGCCTGGGGGGGCTTTTGGAAACATTCAGTACTTC.

Here the CDR3 DNA reads TGTGCCAGCAGCTTTCAGGGATTCGAGCAGTACTTC. Translation: CASSFQGFEQYF. This sequence joins TRBV7-9 and TRBJ2-7, with D perhaps TRBD1 (5 bases). V lost 3 bases and J lost 6, with 9 bases in between. Germline CDR1 is SEHNR and CDR2 is FQNEAQ (reference sequence). CDR3 length: 12 residues. The full variable domain, in which reference TRBV7-9 and TRBJ2-7 provide the parts outside the CDR3, is DTGVSQNPRHKITKRGQNVTFRCDPISEHNRLYWYRQTLGQGPEFLTYFQNEAQLEKSRLLSDRFSAERPKGSFSTLEIQRTEQGDSAMYLCASSFQGFEQYFGPGTRLTVT.

The CDR3 DNA reads TGCGCCAGCAGGGTAGCGGGGGGAACTGAGCAGTTCTTC. Translating gives CASRVAGGTEQFF. The chain is built from TRBV5-1 and TRBJ2-1, with 10 bases identical to TRBD2. CDR3 length equals 13 residues. In germline, CDR1 is SGHRS, CDR2 YFSETQ. V was clipped by 5 bases and J by 9 bases; unmatched bases: 5.

This CDR3 reads CASSRVDEQFF. DNA for the CDR3: TGTGCCAGCAGCAGGGTCGATGAGCAGTTCTTC. This chain links TRBV28 with TRBJ2-1; D is possibly TRBD1 (5 bases). Trimming left V 6 bases short and J 8 bases short, with 8 bases between. Germline V gives CDR1 MDHEN, CDR2 SYDVKM. The CDR3 covers 11 residues.

The chain employs TRBV7-3 and TRBJ2-2; D is ambiguous. V dropped 5 bases and J dropped 7 bases, with 11 bases sitting between them. There are 13 residues in the CDR3. From germline, CDR1 is SGHTA and CDR2 FQGTGA. Here the CDR3 reads CASSRPGIGELFF. The CDR3 nucleotides read TGTGCCAGCAGCCGCCCAGGTATCGGGGAGCTGTTTTTT. The variable domain in full, completed from reference TRBV7-3 and TRBJ2-2, reads GAGVSQTPSNKVTEKGKYVELRCDPISGHTALYWYRQSLGQGPEFLIYFQGTGAADDSGLPNDRFFAVRPEGSVSTLKIQRTERGDSAVYLCASSRPGIGELFFGEGSRLTVL.

J is TRBJ2-1 and V is TRBV6-6, with 7 bases fitting TRBD1. There are 16 residues in the CDR3. The V segment lost 0 bases and the J segment 7 bases; nucleotides outside the gene matches: 9. CDR1 MNHNY and CDR2 SVGAGI come from the germline V gene (reference sequence). Here the CDR3 DNA reads TGTGCCAGCAGTTACTCAGGGGGCGAGGGTGGGAATGAGCAGTTCTTC. Protein product: CASSYSGGEGGNEQFF.

This CDR3 reads CASSYGLTYEQYF. The DNA of the CDR3 is TGTGCCAGCAGTTACGGACTCACCTACGAGCAGTACTTC. V usage is TRBV6-5 and J usage is TRBJ2-7, with D maybe TRBD2 (5 bases). This CDR3 region has 13 residues. The ends were cut back, 2 bases at V and 2 bases at J, with 7 bases in the middle. The germline V gene encodes CDR1 MNHEY and CDR2 SVGAGI.

The chain combines TRBV30 with TRBJ2-3; 7 nucleotides match TRBD2. This CDR3 has 13 residues. Trimming removed 5 bases from V and 4 bases from J; junction bases left unmatched: 6. Germline V CDR1 and CDR2: GTSNPN, SVGIG (reference sequence). Here the CDR3 reads CAWAGLDADTQYF. The CDR3 coding sequence is TGTGCCTGGGCCGGACTAGATGCAGATACGCAGTATTTT.